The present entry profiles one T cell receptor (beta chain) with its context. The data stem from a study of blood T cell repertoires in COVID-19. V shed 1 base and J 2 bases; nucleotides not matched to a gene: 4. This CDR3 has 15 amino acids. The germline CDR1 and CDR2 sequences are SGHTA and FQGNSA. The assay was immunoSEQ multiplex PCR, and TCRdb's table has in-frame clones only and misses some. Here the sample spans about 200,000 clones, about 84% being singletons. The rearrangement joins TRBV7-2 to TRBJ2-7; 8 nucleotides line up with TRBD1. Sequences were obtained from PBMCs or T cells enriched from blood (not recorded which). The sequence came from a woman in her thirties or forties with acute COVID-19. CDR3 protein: CASSLGGTGPYEQYF. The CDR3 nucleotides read TGTGCCAGCAGCTTAGGAGGGACAGGACCCTACGAGCAGTACTTC.